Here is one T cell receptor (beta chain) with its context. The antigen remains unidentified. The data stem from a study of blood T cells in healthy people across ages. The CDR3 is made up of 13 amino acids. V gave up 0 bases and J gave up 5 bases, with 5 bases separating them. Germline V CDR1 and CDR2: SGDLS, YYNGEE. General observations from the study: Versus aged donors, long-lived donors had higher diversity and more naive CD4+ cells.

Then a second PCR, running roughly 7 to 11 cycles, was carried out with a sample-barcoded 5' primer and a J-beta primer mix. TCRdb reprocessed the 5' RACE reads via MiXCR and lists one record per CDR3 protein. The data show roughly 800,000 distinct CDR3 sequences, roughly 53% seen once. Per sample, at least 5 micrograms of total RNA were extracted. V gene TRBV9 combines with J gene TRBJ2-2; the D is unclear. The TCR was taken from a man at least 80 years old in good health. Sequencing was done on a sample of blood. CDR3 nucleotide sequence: TGTGCCAGCAGCGTAGGAGCAACCGGGGAGCTGTTTTTT. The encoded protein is CASSVGATGELFF.